This TCR beta chain derives from a study of T cells in Graves' hyperthyroidism and ophthalmopathy. Notes on the study in general: Blood also contained most expanded thyroid clonotypes above 0.001. It was a median 6.5 months before onset that the model predicted ophthalmopathy.

Those patients with uncontrolled infection, other autoimmune disease, pregnancy or lactation were excluded. Concerning this clonotype itself: Its antigen is undetermined.

Trimming took 8 bases from V and 3 from J, leaving 14 bases between them. The germline gives CDR1 ENHRY, CDR2 SYGVKD. The CDR3 runs 14 residues. TCR beta CDR3 sequences were amplified from RNA transcripts. HTBI primers were used for first-round RT-PCR of the TCR CDR3. TCRdb recomputed calls from the multiplex PCR reads with MiXCR, one row per CDR3 protein. This sample has 600,000 to 700,000 distinct CDR3 sequences; roughly 14% occur once, and the top ten carry approximately 4.3%. Sequencing was done on a sample of blood. This TCR came from a woman aged 35 to 49 with Graves' ophthalmopathy. This chain connects TRBV10-3 to TRBJ1-5, with a weak D call TRBD1 (5 bases). CDR3 protein: CAIGGGENNQPQHF. In DNA, the CDR3 is TGTGCCATCGGCGGGGGTGAGAACAATCAGCCCCAGCATTTT.